The sequence of this T cell receptor (beta chain) was determined in a study of breast tumors, draining lymph nodes, adjacent tissues. TCRdb processed the multiplex PCR reads anew with MiXCR; each CDR3 protein has one entry. The sample has 200,000 to 300,000 distinct CDR3 sequences; 30% to 35% are singletons. General study results and limits: Data only fit, rather than demonstrated, lymph node origin of most tumor T cells. Luminal-like breast cancer showed significantly higher tumor–nontumor repertoire similarity than basal-like. Data fit most tumor T cells coming from lymph node, expanding in tumor. Tumor repertoires ranked between lymph nodes and nontumor tissue in diversity, with V and J gene preferences.

This CDR3 comprises 15 residues. Losses at the gene ends were 6 bases for V and 9 bases for J; bases not matched to a gene: 11. For this clonotype: Its antigen is unknown.

Axillary draining lymph nodes of breast cancer patients supplied the node samples. The chain joins TRBV12-3 or TRBV12-4 to TRBJ2-1; 10 nucleotides line up with TRBD2. The sequence was collected from a female donor with breast cancer. Some clones in this sample may be carry-over from other donors' samples. The sequencing sample was made of axillary lymph node tissue. The CDR3 DNA reads TGTGCCAGCAGGCCAACTAGCGGGACGTACCCTGAGCAGTTCTTC. It encodes CASRPTSGTYPEQFF.